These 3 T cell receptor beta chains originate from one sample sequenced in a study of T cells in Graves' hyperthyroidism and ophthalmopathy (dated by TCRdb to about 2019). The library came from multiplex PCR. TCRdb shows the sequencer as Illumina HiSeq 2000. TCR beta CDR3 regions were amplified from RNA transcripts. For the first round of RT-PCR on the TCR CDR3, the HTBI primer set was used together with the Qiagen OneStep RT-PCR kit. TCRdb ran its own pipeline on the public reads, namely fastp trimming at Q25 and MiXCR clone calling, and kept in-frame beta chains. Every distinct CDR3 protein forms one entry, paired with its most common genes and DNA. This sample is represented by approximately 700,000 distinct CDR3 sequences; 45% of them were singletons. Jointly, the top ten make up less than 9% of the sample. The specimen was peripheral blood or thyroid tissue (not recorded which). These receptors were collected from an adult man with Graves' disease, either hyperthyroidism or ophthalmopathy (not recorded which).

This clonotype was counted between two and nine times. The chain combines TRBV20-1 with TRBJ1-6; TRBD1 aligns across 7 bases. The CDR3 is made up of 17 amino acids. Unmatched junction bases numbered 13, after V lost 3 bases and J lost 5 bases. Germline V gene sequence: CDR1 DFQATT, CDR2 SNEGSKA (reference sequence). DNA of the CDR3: TGCAGTGCTAGTACCAGATGGGGGACAGCTAATAATTCACCCCTCCACTTT. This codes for CSASTRWGTANNSPLHF.

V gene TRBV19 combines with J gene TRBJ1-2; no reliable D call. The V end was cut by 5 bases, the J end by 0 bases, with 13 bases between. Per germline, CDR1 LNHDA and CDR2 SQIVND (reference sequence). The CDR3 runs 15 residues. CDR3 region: CASSPYGGPNYGYTF. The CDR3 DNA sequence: TGTGCCAGTAGTCCCTACGGAGGACCTAACTATGGCTACACCTTC.

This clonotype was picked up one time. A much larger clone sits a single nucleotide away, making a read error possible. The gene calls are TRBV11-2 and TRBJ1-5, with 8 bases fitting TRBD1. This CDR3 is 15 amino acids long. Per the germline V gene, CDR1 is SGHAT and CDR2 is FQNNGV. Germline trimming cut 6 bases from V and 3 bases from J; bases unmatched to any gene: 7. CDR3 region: CASRSGTGHNQPQHF. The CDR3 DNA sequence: TGTGCCAGCAGATCCGGGACAGGCCACAATCAGCCCCAGCATTTT.